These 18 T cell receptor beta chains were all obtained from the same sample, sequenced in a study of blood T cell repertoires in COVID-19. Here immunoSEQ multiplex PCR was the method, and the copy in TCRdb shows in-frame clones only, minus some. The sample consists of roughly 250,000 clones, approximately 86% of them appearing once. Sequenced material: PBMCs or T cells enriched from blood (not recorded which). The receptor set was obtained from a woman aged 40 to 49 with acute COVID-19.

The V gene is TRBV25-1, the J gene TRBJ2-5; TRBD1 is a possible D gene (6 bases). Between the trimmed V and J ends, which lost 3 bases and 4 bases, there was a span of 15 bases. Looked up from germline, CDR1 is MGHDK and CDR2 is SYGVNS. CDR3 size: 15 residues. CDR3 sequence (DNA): TGTGCCAGCAGTGATGAGTTCCAGGGGATAGAGACCCAGTACTTC. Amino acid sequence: CASSDEFQGIETQYF.

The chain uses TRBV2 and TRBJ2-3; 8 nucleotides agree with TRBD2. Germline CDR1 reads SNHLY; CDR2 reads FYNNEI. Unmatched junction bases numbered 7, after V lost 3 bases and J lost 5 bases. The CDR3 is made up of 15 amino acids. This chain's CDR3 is CASSDDQRGKDTQYF. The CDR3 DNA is TGTGCCAGCAGTGATGACCAGCGGGGGAAAGATACGCAGTATTTT.

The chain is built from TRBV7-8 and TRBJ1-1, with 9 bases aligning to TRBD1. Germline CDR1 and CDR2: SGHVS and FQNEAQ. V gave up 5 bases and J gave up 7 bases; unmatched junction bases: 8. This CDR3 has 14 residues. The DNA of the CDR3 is TGTGCCAGCAGCACCAAGGACAGGGGTATTGAAGCTTTCTTT. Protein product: CASSTKDRGIEAFF.

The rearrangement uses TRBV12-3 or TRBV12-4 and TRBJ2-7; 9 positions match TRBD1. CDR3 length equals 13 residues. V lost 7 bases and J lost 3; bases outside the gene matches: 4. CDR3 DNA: TGTGCCAGCACCGGGGACAGGGTCTACGAGCAGTACTTC. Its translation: CASTGDRVYEQYF.

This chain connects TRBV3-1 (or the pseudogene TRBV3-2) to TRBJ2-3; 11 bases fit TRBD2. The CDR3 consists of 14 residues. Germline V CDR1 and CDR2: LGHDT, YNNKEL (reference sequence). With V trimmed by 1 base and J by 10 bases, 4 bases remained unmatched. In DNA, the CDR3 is TGTGCCAGCAGCCAAGGCCTAGCGGGAGGAGCGCAGTATTTT. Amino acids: CASSQGLAGGAQYF.

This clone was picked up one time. The CDR3 nucleotides read TGTGCCAGCACCCGAGGGAGGCACTATGGCTACACCTTC. Amino acid sequence: CASTRGRHYGYTF. The V gene is TRBV6-5, the J gene TRBJ1-2; D gene unclear. CDR1 is MNHEY and CDR2 is SVGAGI in the germline V gene. The V end was cut by 7 bases, the J end by 3 bases, with 12 bases between. The CDR3 spans 13 residues.

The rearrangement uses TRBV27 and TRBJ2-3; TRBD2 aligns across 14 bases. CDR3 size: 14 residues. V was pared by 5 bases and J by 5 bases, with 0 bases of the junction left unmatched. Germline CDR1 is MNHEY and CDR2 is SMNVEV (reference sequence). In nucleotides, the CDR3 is TGTGCCAGCAGTGGACTAGCGGGAGGAGATACGCAGTATTTT. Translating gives CASSGLAGGDTQYF.

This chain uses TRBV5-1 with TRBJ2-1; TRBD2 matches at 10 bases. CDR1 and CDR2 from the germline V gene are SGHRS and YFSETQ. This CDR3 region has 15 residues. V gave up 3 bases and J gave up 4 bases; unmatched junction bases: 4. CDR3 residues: CASSSRTSGYNEQFF. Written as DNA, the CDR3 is TGCGCCAGCAGCTCACGGACTAGCGGTTACAATGAGCAGTTCTTC.

CDR3 in DNA: TGTGCCAGCAGCTTAGACTCCCAGCCAGGGAACACTGAAGCTTTCTTT. Its protein is CASSLDSQPGNTEAFF. The chain is built from TRBV11-3 and TRBJ1-1; D is uncertain. The CDR3 is 16 amino acids. Between the trimmed V and J ends, which lost 0 bases and 1 base, there was a span of 12 bases. Germline V gene sequence: CDR1 SGHNT, CDR2 YENEEA.

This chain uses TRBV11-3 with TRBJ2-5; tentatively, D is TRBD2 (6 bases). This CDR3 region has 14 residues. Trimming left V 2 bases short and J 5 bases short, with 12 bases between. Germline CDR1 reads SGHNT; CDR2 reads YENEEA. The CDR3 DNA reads TGTGCCAGCAGCTTAATAGCGGAGAGGGAGACCCAGTACTTC. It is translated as CASSLIAERETQYF.

CDR3 DNA sequence: TGTGCCTGGAGTATTTTACAGGGGGCGGGGGAGCAGTACTTC. This codes for CAWSILQGAGEQYF. The chain couples TRBV30 to TRBJ2-7; TRBD1 matches at 9 bases. Germline V lookup: CDR1 GTSNPN, CDR2 SVGIG (reference sequence). The CDR3 is 14 residues long. V shed 2 bases, J shed 7 bases, and the junction held 9 bases outside the gene matches.

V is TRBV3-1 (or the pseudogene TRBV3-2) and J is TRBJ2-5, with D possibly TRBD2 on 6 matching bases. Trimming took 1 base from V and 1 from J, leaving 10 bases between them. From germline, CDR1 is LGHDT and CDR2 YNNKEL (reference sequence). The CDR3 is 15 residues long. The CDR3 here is CASSQGPSVQETQYF. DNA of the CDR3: TGTGCCAGCAGCCAAGGTCCTAGCGTCCAAGAGACCCAGTACTTC.

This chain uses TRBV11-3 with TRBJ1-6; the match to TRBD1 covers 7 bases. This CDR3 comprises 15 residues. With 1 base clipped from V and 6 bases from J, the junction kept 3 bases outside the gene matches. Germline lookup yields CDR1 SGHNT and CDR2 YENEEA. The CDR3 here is CASSLGGQINSPLHF. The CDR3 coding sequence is TGTGCCAGCAGCTTAGGGGGACAGATTAATTCACCCCTCCACTTT.

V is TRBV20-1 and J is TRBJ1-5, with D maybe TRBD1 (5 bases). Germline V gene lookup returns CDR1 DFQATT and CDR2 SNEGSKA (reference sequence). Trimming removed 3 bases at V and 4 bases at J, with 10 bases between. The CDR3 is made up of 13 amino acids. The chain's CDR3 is CSASRGGNQPQHF. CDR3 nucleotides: TGCAGTGCTAGTCGGGGGGGGAATCAGCCCCAGCATTTT.

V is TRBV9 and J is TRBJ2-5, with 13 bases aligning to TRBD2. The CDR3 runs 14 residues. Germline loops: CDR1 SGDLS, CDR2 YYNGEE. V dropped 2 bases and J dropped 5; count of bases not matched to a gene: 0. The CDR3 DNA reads TGTGCCAGCAGCGTGACTAGCGGGAGGGAGACCCAGTACTTC. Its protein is CASSVTSGRETQYF.

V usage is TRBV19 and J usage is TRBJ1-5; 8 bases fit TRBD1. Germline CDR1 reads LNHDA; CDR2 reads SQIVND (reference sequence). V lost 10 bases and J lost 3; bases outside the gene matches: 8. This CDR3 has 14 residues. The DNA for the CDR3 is TGTGCCACTTCCTTGGACAGGGACAATCAGCCCCAGCATTTT. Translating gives CATSLDRDNQPQHF.

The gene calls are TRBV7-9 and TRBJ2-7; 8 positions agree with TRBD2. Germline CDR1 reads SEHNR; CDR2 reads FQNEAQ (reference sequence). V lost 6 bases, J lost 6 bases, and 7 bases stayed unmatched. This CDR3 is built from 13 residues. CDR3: CASSPRSGGEQYF. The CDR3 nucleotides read TGTGCCAGCAGTCCGAGGAGCGGGGGCGAGCAGTACTTC.

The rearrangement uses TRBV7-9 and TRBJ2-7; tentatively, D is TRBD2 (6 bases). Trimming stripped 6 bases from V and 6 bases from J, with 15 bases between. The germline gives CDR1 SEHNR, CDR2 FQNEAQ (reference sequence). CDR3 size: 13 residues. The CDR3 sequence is CASRSTSGLEQYF. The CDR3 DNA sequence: TGTGCCAGCAGATCGACTAGTGGCCTCGAGCAGTACTTC.